This TCR beta chain was captured by sequencing in a study of preoperative IRX-2 immunotherapy in early breast cancer. The CDR3 length is 13 residues. Germline lookup yields CDR1 MDHEN and CDR2 SYDVKM. Deletions cut 4 bases from V and 6 bases from J, with 9 bases between. Treatment of the sample: preoperative locoregional IRX-2 cytokine immunotherapy. Samples came from a phase Ib trial of preoperative locoregional IRX-2 cytokine immunotherapy. The protocol was immunoSEQ multiplex PCR, while the TCRdb copy is restricted to in-frame clones and leaves out a portion. This sample has 2,000 to 2,500 clones, with roughly 77% found just once.

The specimen comprised tumor tissue, sampled before IRX-2 immunotherapy. This TCR was sampled from a human donor with breast cancer. The chain uses TRBV28 and TRBJ2-2; D is undetermined. CDR3 in amino acids: CASSSDVPGELFF. CDR3 sequence (DNA): TGTGCCAGCAGTTCGGATGTCCCCGGGGAGCTGTTTTTT.